The rows below give T cell receptor beta chains drawn from one sample of a study of shared clonotypes between healthy human individuals. Method: immunoSEQ multiplex PCR; TCRdb's copy keeps in-frame clones and lacks some. The table includes about 2.4 million clones, under 95% detected once. The sample taken for sequencing was naive CD4+ T cells from PBMCs. Receptors originate from a man between 18 and 35 years old in good health. Some clones in this sample may be carry-over from other donors' samples. Each CDR3 is given with its conserved first and last residue. Each record gives: CDR3 protein, D gene, V gene, J gene, clone size. The D gene is left open where the match is weak. Rows may omit the clone size; those that give it use once, few, many or a size class.

CASSPRPDGELFF	-	TRBV18	TRBJ2-2	-
CATSSKLTGTSLEQYF	TRBD2	TRBV15	TRBJ2-7	-
CASSLGLAGVREQFF	TRBD2	TRBV7-3	TRBJ2-1	-
CASSPRGLAGIEQYF	TRBD2	TRBV5-6	TRBJ2-7	-
CASSLDPRTGEQFF	TRBD1	TRBV11-2	TRBJ2-1	-
CASSVAGGSTDTQYF	TRBD2	TRBV5-1	TRBJ2-3	-
CAISESIGAVPEQFF	-	TRBV10-3	TRBJ2-1	-
CASSRGLAGRETQYF	TRBD2	TRBV18	TRBJ2-5	-
CASSSSGTTGELFF	-	TRBV28	TRBJ2-2	-
CASSSRVRVPSYNEQFF	-	TRBV7-3	TRBJ2-1	-
CASSSWGQGWGYGYTF	TRBD1	TRBV28	TRBJ1-2	-
CASSLNGGRAGGYTF	-	TRBV7-2	TRBJ1-2	-
CSVCFLGTRGTEAFF	-	TRBV29-1	TRBJ1-1	-
CASRRTRTDTQYF	-	TRBV28	TRBJ2-3	-
CASSFDQGLGYTF	-	TRBV6-1	TRBJ1-2	-
CASSLDTEAFF	-	TRBV5-6	TRBJ1-1	few
CASRHDSQNNYEQYF	-	TRBV10-1	TRBJ2-7	once
CASKYSSGRFYEQYF	TRBD2	TRBV2	TRBJ2-7	-
CASSPGTDLNEKLFF	TRBD1	TRBV9	TRBJ1-4	-
CASSPGTSGRRGELFF	TRBD2	TRBV28	TRBJ2-2	-
CASSLTKGTGASGELFF	TRBD1	TRBV7-3	TRBJ2-2	-
CASSLSGAMTTNEKLFF	-	TRBV5-1	TRBJ1-4	-
CSVERQRLDTQYF	-	TRBV29-1	TRBJ2-3	-
CASSFQAVMNTEAFF	-	TRBV7-2	TRBJ1-1	-
CASSQALSGNTIYF	-	TRBV4-1	TRBJ1-3	-
CASSQLLAGGTDTQYF	TRBD2	TRBV4-3	TRBJ2-3	-
CSAGPTQYF	-	TRBV20-1	TRBJ2-5	-
CASSRQGRNEKLFF	TRBD1	TRBV5-1	TRBJ1-4	-
CASSQAGRANTGELFF	-	TRBV4-1	TRBJ2-2	-
CASRQDRGTEAFF	TRBD1	TRBV5-1	TRBJ1-1	-
CASSQGDWEFYEQYF	-	TRBV14	TRBJ2-7	-
CASSPLAGGSFNEQFF	TRBD2	TRBV28	TRBJ2-1	-
CASSLDTGGYYGYTF	TRBD1	TRBV13	TRBJ1-2	-
CASSESGGGTGELFF	TRBD2	TRBV2	TRBJ2-2	-
CASSIRDRGDYEQYF	-	TRBV21-1	TRBJ2-7	-
CASSFDRAAYEQYF	TRBD1	TRBV5-1	TRBJ2-7	-
CASSPGLAGHNEQFF	TRBD2	TRBV28	TRBJ2-1	-
CASRTGTPNYGYTF	-	TRBV6-5	TRBJ1-2	-
CASSTVDKNTGELFF	-	TRBV5-4	TRBJ2-2	-
CASSPGERQFYNEQFF	-	TRBV19	TRBJ2-1	-
CASSLHGRASYEQYF	-	TRBV12-1	TRBJ2-7	-
CASSGGPSYNEQFF	-	TRBV5-6	TRBJ2-1	-
CASSQEGLAAAYNEQFF	TRBD2	TRBV4-2	TRBJ2-1	-
CASSQDKIAEQYEQYF	-	TRBV4-2	TRBJ2-7	-
CASSEFRDRGNYGYTF	TRBD1	TRBV27	TRBJ1-2	once
CAGTGTTLGKLFF	-	TRBV2	TRBJ1-4	-
CASSLQLRTGTYTDTQYF	TRBD1	TRBV5-1	TRBJ2-3	once
CSVWASLGGEQYF	-	TRBV29-1	TRBJ2-7	-
CASSPDGRRTNYGYTF	-	TRBV9	TRBJ1-2	-
CASGSPSGANVLTF	-	TRBV28	TRBJ2-6	-
CASRRTGGAETQYF	TRBD1	TRBV7-8	TRBJ2-5	-
CASSLMTGGFYEQYF	TRBD1	TRBV28	TRBJ2-7	-
CASSFRTALLNTEAFF	-	TRBV28	TRBJ1-1	-
CASSLPGLAVEGNEQFF	TRBD2	TRBV5-1	TRBJ2-1	-
CASSVQGELFF	-	TRBV7-6	TRBJ2-2	-
CASSFEADEKLFF	-	TRBV11-2	TRBJ1-4	-
CASSSGTSGRVGTDTQYF	TRBD2	TRBV7-9	TRBJ2-3	-
CASSDRAGNYEQYF	-	TRBV6-1	TRBJ2-7	-
CASSGGIHYEQYF	-	TRBV6-5	TRBJ2-7	once